Following are 30 T cell receptor beta chains from one sample sequenced in a study of blood T cell repertoires in COVID-19 (dated by TCRdb to between 2020 and 2021). The library relied on the immunoSEQ multiplex PCR assay. TCRdb took over this immuneACCESS table, retaining in-frame rearrangements with V and J assigned. Such tables are incomplete; in checked studies, under half of the missing clones stem from an unresolved V gene, and the remainder is unexplained. The sample data list about 150,000 clones, and roughly nine tenths of these were observed just once. Under 4.5% of the sample rests with the top ten. The source material was peripheral blood. All receptors derive from a woman in her 70s with acute or convalescent COVID-19.

The chain joins TRBV7-2 to TRBJ2-3; 7 bases map to TRBD2. With V trimmed by 5 bases and J by 4 bases, 12 bases remained unmatched. The germline V gene encodes CDR1 SGHTA and CDR2 FQGNSA. The CDR3 runs to 16 residues. CDR3 bases: TGTGCCAGCAGCCCAGGGTGGGCTAGCGGATCAGATACGCAGTATTTT. Its protein product is CASSPGWASGSDTQYF.

Points on this clone: The sample holds other DNA sequences that translate to the same CDR3. The rearrangement links TRBV19 to TRBJ1-5; tentative D call: TRBD1 (5 bases). The CDR3 extends over 14 amino acids. Germline-derived CDR1 and CDR2 are LNHDA and SQIVND (reference sequence). V gave up 3 bases and J gave up 7 bases, with 13 bases separating them. CDR3 sequence: CASSIRVGNQPQHF. CDR3 bases: TGTGCCAGTAGTATCAGGGTAGGGAACCAGCCCCAGCATTTT. The entire variable domain, with the rest obtained from reference TRBV19 and TRBJ1-5, is as follows: DGGITQSPKYLFRKEGQNVTLSCEQNLNHDAMYWYRQDPGQGLRLIYYSQIVNDFQKGDIAEGYSVSREKKESFPLTVTSAQKNPTAFYLCASSIRVGNQPQHFGDGTRLSIL.

The chain employs TRBV28 and TRBJ1-5, with TRBD1 as a possible D gene (5 bases). Germline CDR1 is MDHEN and CDR2 is SYDVKM. The CDR3 runs 13 residues. Trimming removed 5 bases at V and 3 bases at J, with 8 bases between. CDR3 coding DNA: TGTGCCAGCAGTCGACAGATCAATCAGCCCCAGCATTTT. Translated: CASSRQINQPQHF.

The rearrangement links TRBV6-5 to TRBJ2-7, with 7 bases lining up with TRBD1. The trim removed 5 bases at V and 1 base at J, leaving 5 bases unmatched. Germline CDR1 reads MNHEY; CDR2 reads SVGAGI. The CDR3 is made up of 14 amino acids. CDR3 loop: CASSNRGGSYEQYF. CDR3 bases: TGTGCCAGCAGTAACAGGGGTGGGTCCTACGAGCAGTACTTC.

This clone was seen a few times. V gene TRBV28 combines with J gene TRBJ1-5, with D possibly being TRBD1 (6 bases). The CDR3 is 15 amino acids. Germline-derived CDR1 and CDR2 are MDHEN and SYDVKM. V lost 7 bases to trimming and J lost 4 bases, with 17 bases between them. The CDR3 protein is CASTPSGAGNQPQHF. The CDR3 DNA follows: TGTGCCAGCACCCCTTCAGGGGCTGGGAATCAGCCCCAGCATTTT.

The DNA of the CDR3 is TGTGCCAGCAGCTTGGGGAGACAGGGAAATGAAAAACTGTTTTTT. Amino acid sequence: CASSLGRQGNEKLFF. The rearrangement uses TRBV5-6 and TRBJ1-4; 7 bases agree with TRBD1. Germline CDR1 and CDR2: SGHDT and YYEEEE. This CDR3 has 15 amino acids. The trim removed 0 bases at V and 5 bases at J, leaving 4 bases unmatched. Using reference TRBV5-6 and TRBJ1-4 for the parts outside the CDR3, the full variable domain is DAGVTQSPTHLIKTRGQQVTLRCSPKSGHDTVSWYQQALGQGPQFIFQYYEEEERQRGNFPDRFSGHQFPNYSSELNVNALLLGDSALYLCASSLGRQGNEKLFFGSGTQLSVL.

The chain links TRBV14 to TRBJ2-7, with D possibly being TRBD2 (5 bases). The V and J ends lost 0 bases and 5 bases respectively, with 17 bases between them. This CDR3 has 16 residues. Per germline, CDR1 SGHDN and CDR2 FVKESK. The CDR3 sequence: CASSQDFTGRHHEQYF. As DNA, the CDR3 is TGTGCCAGCAGCCAAGATTTTACGGGAAGGCACCACGAGCAGTACTTC.

This clone was observed a few times. The chain recombines TRBV19 with TRBJ1-5; D is ambiguous. Germline values: CDR1 LNHDA, CDR2 SQIVND (reference sequence). The CDR3 runs 13 residues. Trimming removed 0 bases from V and 7 bases from J, with 7 bases in between. CDR3 sequence reads: CASSIDRSQPQHF. For the CDR3, the DNA is TGTGCCAGTAGTATAGATCGTTCCCAGCCCCAGCATTTT.

The gene calls are TRBV9 and TRBJ2-5; 11 nucleotides align to TRBD1. J gave up 4 bases and V 4 bases, and 6 bases lay outside the gene matches. The germline gives CDR1 SGDLS, CDR2 YYNGEE. This CDR3 is 15 amino acids long. Here the CDR3 DNA reads TGTGCCAGCAGCCCTCGGACAGGGGGCACAGAGACCCAGTACTTC. This sequence encodes CASSPRTGGTETQYF.

The chain is built from TRBV15 and TRBJ1-5; the D is unclear. There are 15 residues in the CDR3. Trimming pared 3 bases from V and 0 bases from J, leaving 9 bases between. Germline V gene lookup returns CDR1 LNHNV and CDR2 YYDKDF (reference sequence). The chain's CDR3 is CATSSNRYSNQPQHF. DNA of the CDR3: TGTGCCACCAGCAGCAATCGCTATAGCAATCAGCCCCAGCATTTT.

The V call is TRBV10-3, the J call TRBJ1-1; 10 positions agree with TRBD1. CDR3 length equals 14 residues. The germline gives CDR1 ENHRY, CDR2 SYGVKD. Germline trimming cut 7 bases from V and 8 bases from J; bases unmatched to any gene: 10. The CDR3, as DNA: TGTGCCATCAAACCGGAACCGGGACAGGGGGAAGCTTTCTTT. Translation: CAIKPEPGQGEAFF.

The V gene is TRBV19, the J gene TRBJ2-4, with D tentatively TRBD1 (5 bases). CDR1 and CDR2 (germline): LNHDA, SQIVND (reference sequence). V was clipped by 10 bases and J by 2 bases, with 15 bases between them. The CDR3 consists of 14 residues. CDR3 in DNA: TGTGCCACCTCCCATAGGGGTTCCAAAAACATTCAGTACTTC. Protein product: CATSHRGSKNIQYF.

The chain has TRBV27 and TRBJ2-3; possibly TRBD2 for D (7 bases). Germline V lookup: CDR1 MNHEY, CDR2 SMNVEV (reference sequence). The CDR3 spans 16 residues. V gave up 3 bases and J gave up 1 base, with 14 bases separating them. CDR3 DNA: TGTGCCAGCAGTTTCCGGGGGGCGCGGGGCACAGATACGCAGTATTTT. It is translated as CASSFRGARGTDTQYF.

The V and J genes are TRBV25-1 and TRBJ2-1, with 11 bases that match TRBD2. Germline values: CDR1 MGHDK, CDR2 SYGVNS. V dropped 6 bases and J dropped 7; count of bases not matched to a gene: 2. The CDR3 has 13 residues. CDR3 amino acids: CASRASGGNEQFF. The CDR3, as DNA: TGTGCCAGCAGGGCTAGCGGGGGGAATGAGCAGTTCTTC.

V is TRBV11-2 and J is TRBJ2-1; a possible D gene is TRBD2 (6 bases). Trimming removed 9 bases at V and 5 bases at J, with 11 bases between. The V gene's germline CDR1 is SGHAT and CDR2 FQNNGV. This CDR3 contains 12 residues. The CDR3 spells CASGRSHNEQFF. The CDR3 DNA reads TGTGCCAGTGGGAGGTCACACAATGAGCAGTTCTTC. Full variable domain (outside the CDR3, taken from reference TRBV11-2 and TRBJ2-1): EAGVAQSPRYKIIEKRQSVAFWCNPISGHATLYWYQQILGQGPKLLIQFQNNGVVDDSQLPKDRFSAERLKGVDSTLKIQPAKLEDSAVYLCASGRSHNEQFFGPGTRLTVL.

The chain has TRBV27 and TRBJ2-2, with 12 bases aligning to TRBD2. This CDR3 is 18 amino acids long. Trimming at V came to 5 bases and at J to 8 bases, leaving 15 bases not matched to a gene. The V gene's germline CDR1 is MNHEY and CDR2 SMNVEV (reference sequence). For the CDR3, the DNA is TGTGCCAGCAGTACAATACCTTTGACTAGCGGGAGTCTGGGGGAGCTGTTTTTT. This translates into CASSTIPLTSGSLGELFF.

This chain uses TRBV19 with TRBJ2-2; 8 bases fit TRBD1. V lost 6 bases to trimming and J lost 3 bases; unmatched junction nucleotides: 3. The length of the CDR3 is 14 residues. Germline V gene data show CDR1 as LNHDA and CDR2 as SQIVND (reference sequence). CDR3 DNA: TGTGCCAGTAGCCGGACAGGGTACACCGGGGAGCTGTTTTTT. It specifies CASSRTGYTGELFF.

The genes are TRBV3-1 (or the pseudogene TRBV3-2) and TRBJ1-2, with no clear D. Germline V lookup: CDR1 LGHDT, CDR2 YNNKEL (reference sequence). The CDR3 spans 15 residues. V lost 4 bases and J 8 bases, leaving 20 bases between the germline ends. Here the CDR3 DNA reads TGTGCCAGCAGCCCCTCTACTCGGGGTTCGGAGGGCTACACCTTC. Translating it yields CASSPSTRGSEGYTF.

This rearrangement joins TRBV11-2 to TRBJ1-1; D remains unclear. Trimming removed 3 bases from V and 5 bases from J, with 10 bases in between. Germline CDR1 reads SGHAT; CDR2 reads FQNNGV. This CDR3 is 13 amino acids long. The CDR3 spells CASSLGGPTEAFF. The DNA of the CDR3 is TGTGCCAGCAGCTTGGGAGGGCCGACTGAAGCTTTCTTT.

This chain links TRBV30 with TRBJ1-3; possibly TRBD1 for D (5 bases). Germline values: CDR1 GTSNPN, CDR2 SVGIG (reference sequence). This CDR3 is 13 amino acids long. The V and J ends lost 7 bases and 0 bases respectively, with 10 bases between them. This chain's CDR3 is CAYRGLSGNTIYF. The CDR3 nucleotides read TGTGCCTATAGGGGCCTCTCTGGAAACACCATATATTTT.

The V call is TRBV10-3, the J call TRBJ2-7; D might be TRBD2 (7 bases). V lost 7 bases and J 0 bases, leaving 10 bases between the germline ends. This CDR3 contains 13 residues. The germline CDR1 and CDR2 sequences are ENHRY and SYGVKD. In DNA, the CDR3 is TGTGCCATCATGGCGGGGGCCTCCTACGAGCAGTACTTC. Its translation: CAIMAGASYEQYF.

The V gene is TRBV28, the J gene TRBJ1-2; TRBD1 is a possible D gene (5 bases). The CDR3 extends over 17 amino acids. Germline V gives CDR1 MDHEN, CDR2 SYDVKM. V was clipped by 3 bases and J by 7 bases, with 24 bases between them. CDR3 coding DNA: TGTGCCAGCAGTTTTAGTTCGAGGGCTGGGGGGTCACTTGGCTACACCTTC. It yields the protein CASSFSSRAGGSLGYTF.

The chain uses TRBV2 and TRBJ2-4, with D uncertain. Germline CDR1 SNHLY, CDR2 FYNNEI. V dropped 8 bases and J dropped 2 bases, with 13 bases sitting between them. The CDR3 contains 14 residues. The CDR3 nucleotides read TGTGCCAGCGGCCCAGGCCAGCCCAAAAACATTCAGTACTTC. Residues: CASGPGQPKNIQYF.

The chain recombines TRBV29-1 with TRBJ2-3; possible D gene TRBD1, 6 bases. V dropped 5 bases and J dropped 4 bases, with 13 bases sitting between them. This CDR3 is 13 amino acids long. Germline V gene sequence: CDR1 SQVTM, CDR2 ANQGSEA. CDR3 bases: TGCAGCGTTCGATTACAGGGAGCAGATACGCAGTATTTT. The encoded protein is CSVRLQGADTQYF.

The chain couples TRBV3-1 (or the pseudogene TRBV3-2) to TRBJ2-1; 9 bases are a match to TRBD2. The CDR3 extends over 15 amino acids. With V trimmed by 1 base and J by 9 bases, 7 bases remained unmatched. Germline CDR1 reads LGHDT; CDR2 reads YNNKEL (reference sequence). In DNA form, the CDR3 reads TGTGCCAGCAGCCAAGGAAGCGGGGGGCTGGGTGAGCAGTTCTTC. This encodes CASSQGSGGLGEQFF.

The rearrangement joins TRBV30 to TRBJ2-7; the match to TRBD2 covers 12 bases. V lost 1 base to trimming and J lost 10 bases; unmatched junction nucleotides: 14. CDR1 is GTSNPN, CDR2 SVGIG, per germline (reference sequence). The CDR3 is 16 amino acids. The CDR3 is CAWSASLAGGLWKQYF. In DNA form, the CDR3 reads TGTGCCTGGAGTGCCTCCCTAGCGGGAGGGCTATGGAAACAGTACTTC.

This chain uses TRBV4-2 with TRBJ1-2; the match to TRBD1 covers 7 bases. Per the germline V gene, CDR1 is LGHNA and CDR2 is YNFKEQ. This CDR3 region has 17 residues. Unmatched junction bases numbered 11, after V lost 3 bases and J lost 1 base. The CDR3 sequence is CASSHPGQRIGNYGYTF. The CDR3 DNA sequence: TGTGCCAGCAGCCATCCGGGACAGCGGATAGGTAACTATGGCTACACCTTC.

The chain recombines TRBV18 with TRBJ2-3; D perhaps matches TRBD1 (6 bases). The length of the CDR3 is 17 residues. Germline CDR1 and CDR2: KGHSH and LQKENI. Trimming removed 1 base at V and 5 bases at J, with 19 bases between. The DNA of the CDR3 is TGTGCCAGCTCACCACAAGTTCACAACAGGGCCGGAGATACGCAGTATTTT. Amino acid sequence: CASSPQVHNRAGDTQYF.

This clone was seen a handful of times. V gene TRBV28 combines with J gene TRBJ2-2; 7 bases fit TRBD2. The CDR3 contains 17 residues. CDR1 is MDHEN and CDR2 is SYDVKM in the germline V gene. V lost 2 bases and J lost 0; bases outside the gene matches: 6. CDR3 nucleotides: TGTGCCAGCAGTTTAGGAGCCAGCGGGACGAACACCGGGGAGCTGTTTTTT. Its translation: CASSLGASGTNTGELFF. The complete variable domain, with remaining parts taken from reference TRBV28 and TRBJ2-2, reads DVKVTQSSRYLVKRTGEKVFLECVQDMDHENMFWYRQDPGLGLRLIYFSYDVKMKEKGDIPEGYSVSREKKERFSLILESASTNQTSMYLCASSLGASGTNTGELFFGEGSRLTVL.

The V gene is TRBV11-3, the J gene TRBJ2-7; 8 positions agree with TRBD1. The CDR3 covers 12 residues. Germline V gene lookup returns CDR1 SGHNT and CDR2 YENEEA. The V gene end was trimmed by 5 bases and the J gene end by 5 bases; junction bases not matched to a gene: 2. The CDR3 sequence: CASSLGQDEQYF. CDR3 nucleotides: TGTGCCAGCAGCCTGGGACAGGACGAGCAGTACTTC.